What follows are 21 T cell receptor beta chains derived from one specimen sequenced in a study of cytomegalovirus exposure and HLA in healthy donors. PCR was performed using 60 Vbeta and 13 Jbeta primers. This table comes from immunoSEQ multiplex PCR, and its TCRdb copy is limited to in-frame clones, with some not included. The table includes 150,000 or so clones, around 82% detected once. Specimen: PBMCs. The receptors shown here come from a man between 18 and 35 years old in good health and CMV-seropositive.

The chain couples TRBV10-3 to TRBJ2-7, with a tentative D call TRBD1 (7 bases). Trimming cost V 0 bases and J 2 bases, with 14 bases left between them. This CDR3 contains 16 residues. Germline-derived CDR1 and CDR2 are ENHRY and SYGVKD. CDR3 sequence: CAISESGGQFTYEQYF. In nucleotides, the CDR3 is TGTGCCATCAGTGAGTCGGGGGGACAGTTTACCTACGAGCAGTACTTC.

The rearrangement uses TRBV28 and TRBJ1-5; TRBD1 aligns across 7 bases. The germline V gene encodes CDR1 MDHEN and CDR2 SYDVKM. V lost 8 bases to trimming and J lost 2 bases; unmatched junction nucleotides: 9. The CDR3 consists of 15 residues. CDR3: CASRTGDLGNQPQHF. The CDR3 DNA sequence: TGTGCCAGCCGTACAGGGGACTTAGGCAATCAGCCCCAGCATTTT. The variable domain in full, with the rest retrieved from reference TRBV28 and TRBJ1-5, is DVKVTQSSRYLVKRTGEKVFLECVQDMDHENMFWYRQDPGLGLRLIYFSYDVKMKEKGDIPEGYSVSREKKERFSLILESASTNQTSMYLCASRTGDLGNQPQHFGDGTRLSIL.

CDR3 bases: TGTGCCAGCAGACAAGGACAGGGGGCAACTAATGAAAAACTGTTTTTT. This codes for CASRQGQGATNEKLFF. This rearrangement joins TRBV27 to TRBJ1-4; 10 bases align to TRBD1. Germline loops: CDR1 MNHEY, CDR2 SMNVEV (reference sequence). V shed 6 bases, J shed 0 bases, and the junction held 4 bases outside the gene matches. CDR3 length: 16 residues.

This clone was seen only a few times. The gene calls are TRBV28 and TRBJ1-2; TRBD1 is a possible D gene (6 bases). CDR3 length: 13 amino acids. V lost 3 bases, J lost 4 bases, and 9 bases lay in between. Per the germline V gene, CDR1 is MDHEN and CDR2 is SYDVKM. In nucleotides, the CDR3 is TGTGCCAGCAGTTTGGGGGCCACCTATGGCTACACCTTC. This codes for CASSLGATYGYTF.

The chain couples TRBV5-1 to TRBJ2-2; D gene uncertain. The germline V gene has CDR1 SGHRS and CDR2 YFSETQ. V lost 4 bases to trimming and J lost 2 bases, with 15 bases between them. This CDR3 spans 16 amino acids. CDR3 coding DNA: TGCGCCAGCAGCCCATCTGGGCCGATTAACACCGGGGAGCTGTTTTTT. Protein: CASSPSGPINTGELFF.

The chain has TRBV19 and TRBJ1-1; no clear D gene. The CDR3 sequence is 12 residues long. The germline gives CDR1 LNHDA, CDR2 SQIVND (reference sequence). With 1 base removed from V and 5 bases from J, the gap between germline ends came to 5 bases. The CDR3, as DNA: TGTGCCAGTAGTATAGGCAGGACTGAAGCTTTCTTT. The encoded protein is CASSIGRTEAFF.

The chain uses TRBV5-6 and TRBJ2-6; 7 bases map to TRBD1. The CDR3 has 16 amino acids. The trim removed 2 bases at V and 4 bases at J, leaving 6 bases unmatched. Germline-derived CDR1 and CDR2 are SGHDT and YYEEEE. CDR3: CASSLLQGPGANVLTF. For the CDR3, the DNA is TGTGCCAGCAGCTTACTACAGGGGCCCGGGGCCAACGTCCTGACTTTC.

This chain joins TRBV28 and TRBJ2-5; D gene unclear. The CDR3 spans 12 residues. Germline V CDR1 and CDR2: MDHEN, SYDVKM. Trimming took off 4 bases at V and 0 bases at J, with 3 bases between the two ends. The CDR3 region is CASSSDQETQYF. DNA of the CDR3: TGTGCCAGCAGTTCCGACCAAGAGACCCAGTACTTC.

This clone has a single count. The rearrangement uses TRBV30 and TRBJ2-1; D perhaps matches TRBD2 (5 bases). CDR1 is GTSNPN, CDR2 SVGIG, per germline (reference sequence). The V gene lost 0 bases and the J gene lost 7 bases, with 10 bases spanning the gap. This CDR3 region has 13 residues. The DNA for the CDR3 is TGTGCCTGGAGTGTAAGTCGCGGGAATGAGCAGTTCTTC. It specifies CAWSVSRGNEQFF.

This clone was counted only a few times. The chain combines TRBV28 with TRBJ2-7; 7 nucleotides align to TRBD1. With 1 base clipped from V and 0 bases from J, the junction kept 3 bases outside the gene matches. Per germline, CDR1 MDHEN and CDR2 SYDVKM. The CDR3 length is 15 residues. In DNA form, the CDR3 reads TGTGCCAGCAGTTTATTTCGGGACAGCTCCTACGAGCAGTACTTC. This sequence encodes CASSLFRDSSYEQYF.

The rearrangement uses TRBV9 and TRBJ2-7; 9 bases are shared with TRBD2. The trim removed 4 bases at V and 4 bases at J, leaving 9 bases unmatched. CDR1 SGDLS and CDR2 YYNGEE come from the germline V gene. This CDR3 is 15 amino acids long. This chain's CDR3 is CASSLRSGSGYEQYF. Written as DNA, the CDR3 is TGTGCCAGCAGCCTCCGTAGCGGGAGCGGTTACGAGCAGTACTTC.

The chain joins TRBV19 to TRBJ1-1; 7 bases are a match to TRBD1. V shed 5 bases, J shed 2 bases, and the junction held 11 bases outside the gene matches. CDR1 is LNHDA and CDR2 is SQIVND in the germline V gene (reference sequence). This CDR3 contains 16 residues. Written as DNA, the CDR3 is TGTGCCAGTAGTCTTCTCCGACAGGGAGGAAACACTGAAGCTTTCTTT. It is translated as CASSLLRQGGNTEAFF.

The rearrangement joins TRBV7-3 to TRBJ1-5; tentatively, D is TRBD1 (5 bases). V lost 8 bases and J 2 bases, leaving 10 bases between the germline ends. The CDR3 runs to 13 residues. Germline loops: CDR1 SGHTA, CDR2 FQGTGA. As DNA, the CDR3 is TGTGCCAGCGGCCGGGGGGGCAATCAGCCCCAGCATTTT. Encoded protein: CASGRGGNQPQHF.

The genes are TRBV7-8 and TRBJ2-1; 10 bases are a match to TRBD2. V gave up 3 bases and J gave up 10 bases; unmatched junction bases: 6. Looked up from germline, CDR1 is SGHVS and CDR2 is FQNEAQ. The CDR3 contains 14 residues. The CDR3 here is CASSFRTSGGEQFF. In nucleotides, the CDR3 is TGTGCCAGCAGCTTTCGGACTAGCGGTGGGGAGCAGTTCTTC. Using reference TRBV7-8 and TRBJ2-1 for the parts outside the CDR3, the full variable domain is GAGVSQSPRYKVAKRGQDVALRCDPISGHVSLFWYQQALGQGPEFLTYFQNEAQLDKSGLPSDRFFAERPEGSVSTLKIQRTQQEDSAVYLCASSFRTSGGEQFFGPGTRLTVL.

V and J are TRBV7-9 and TRBJ1-2; D not resolved. Germline lookup yields CDR1 SEHNR and CDR2 FQNEAQ (reference sequence). V was cut by 4 bases and J by 1 base, with 7 bases left in between. The CDR3 consists of 13 residues. The CDR3 reads CASSSSLNYGYTF. Written as DNA, the CDR3 is TGTGCCAGCAGCTCCTCACTTAACTATGGCTACACCTTC. The variable domain in full, completed from reference TRBV7-9 and TRBJ1-2, reads DTGVSQNPRHKITKRGQNVTFRCDPISEHNRLYWYRQTLGQGPEFLTYFQNEAQLEKSRLLSDRFSAERPKGSFSTLEIQRTEQGDSAMYLCASSSSLNYGYTFGSGTRLTVV.

The chain recombines TRBV6-1 with TRBJ1-5; D gene ambiguous. Germline lookup yields CDR1 MNHNS and CDR2 SASEGT. The CDR3 covers 14 residues. The V end was cut by 2 bases, the J end by 1 base, with 6 bases between. For the CDR3, the DNA is TGTGCCAGCAGTGAATTTCAAAGCAATCAGCCCCAGCATTTT. Translating gives CASSEFQSNQPQHF.

This chain uses TRBV7-9 with TRBJ2-3; the D gene is possibly TRBD2 (6 bases). The germline V gene has CDR1 SEHNR and CDR2 FQNEAQ (reference sequence). Between the trimmed V and J ends, which lost 5 bases and 9 bases, there was a span of 15 bases. The CDR3 runs 13 residues. In nucleotides, the CDR3 is TGTGCCAGCAGCCCGCGGGACTTTTCAACGCAGTATTTT. Translating it yields CASSPRDFSTQYF.

The rearrangement joins TRBV27 to TRBJ2-7; TRBD2 agrees at 9 bases. Germline assignment: CDR1 MNHEY and CDR2 SMNVEV (reference sequence). CDR3 length equals 14 residues. With 6 bases clipped from V and 5 bases from J, the junction kept 8 bases outside the gene matches. The CDR3: CASRRSGSNNEQYF. For the CDR3, the DNA is TGTGCCAGCAGGCGTAGCGGGAGTAACAACGAGCAGTACTTC.

The genes are TRBV7-9 and TRBJ2-3; weak D call: TRBD1 (6 bases). The CDR3 runs to 12 residues. V lost 5 bases, J lost 9 bases, and 12 bases lay in between. CDR1 SEHNR and CDR2 FQNEAQ come from the germline V gene (reference sequence). CDR3: CASSLTGTTQYF. CDR3 nucleotides: TGTGCCAGCAGCCTCACCGGGACAACGCAGTATTTT.

The rearrangement uses TRBV6-1 and TRBJ2-7, with D possibly matching TRBD2 (5 bases). The V end lost 4 bases, the J end lost 6 bases, and 22 bases lay between the germline ends. Looked up from germline, CDR1 is MNHNS and CDR2 is SASEGT. The CDR3 totals 16 residues. The CDR3 nucleotides read TGTGCCAGCAGTGCCCCTTTGGGAGTGGGGTTTTTCGAGCAGTACTTC. Its translation: CASSAPLGVGFFEQYF.

The chain employs TRBV18 and TRBJ1-1; D is ambiguous. Germline CDR1 is KGHSH and CDR2 is LQKENI. The CDR3 is made up of 15 amino acids. V was pared by 6 bases and J by 3 bases, with 17 bases between. In DNA, the CDR3 is TGTGCCAGCTCCGACCTTGGTAGTGAGGACACTGAAGCTTTCTTT. Translation: CASSDLGSEDTEAFF.